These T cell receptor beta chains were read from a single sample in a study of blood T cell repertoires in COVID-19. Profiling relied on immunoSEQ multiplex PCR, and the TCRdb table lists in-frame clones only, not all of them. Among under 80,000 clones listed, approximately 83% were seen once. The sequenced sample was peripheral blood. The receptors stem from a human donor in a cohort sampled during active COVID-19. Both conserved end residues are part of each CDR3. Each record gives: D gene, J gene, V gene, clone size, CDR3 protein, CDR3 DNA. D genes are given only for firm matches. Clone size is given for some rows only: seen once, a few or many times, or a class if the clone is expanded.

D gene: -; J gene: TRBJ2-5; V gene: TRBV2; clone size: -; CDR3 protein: CASSVQETQYF; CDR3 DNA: TGTGCCAGCAGCGTCCAAGAGACCCAGTACTTC
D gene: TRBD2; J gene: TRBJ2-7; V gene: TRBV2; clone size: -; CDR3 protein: CASSKPSGGQPYEQYF; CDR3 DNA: TGTGCCAGCAGTAAACCTAGCGGGGGCCAGCCCTACGAGCAGTACTTC
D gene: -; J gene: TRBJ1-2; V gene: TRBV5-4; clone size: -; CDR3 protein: CASSNQGLEGYTF; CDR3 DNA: TGTGCCAGCAGCAATCAGGGGCTGGAGGGCTACACCTTC
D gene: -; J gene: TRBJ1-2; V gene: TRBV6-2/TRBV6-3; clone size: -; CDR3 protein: CASSQQGYYGYTF; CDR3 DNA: TGTGCCAGCAGTCAGCAGGGGTACTATGGCTACACCTTC
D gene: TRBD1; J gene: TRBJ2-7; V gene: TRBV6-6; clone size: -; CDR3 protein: CASRNGQGVYEQYF; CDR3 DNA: TGTGCCAGCAGGAACGGACAGGGGGTCTACGAGCAGTACTTC
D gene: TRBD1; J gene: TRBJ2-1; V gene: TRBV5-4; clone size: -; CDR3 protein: CASSLGGTGTYNEQFF; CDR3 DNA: TGTGCCAGCAGCTTGGGTGGGACAGGTACCTACAATGAGCAGTTCTTC
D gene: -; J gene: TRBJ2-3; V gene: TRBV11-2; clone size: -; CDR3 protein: CASSSSTDTQYF; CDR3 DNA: TGTGCCAGCAGCTCTAGCACAGATACGCAGTATTTT
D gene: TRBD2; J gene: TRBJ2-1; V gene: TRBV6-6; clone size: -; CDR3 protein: CASGTSGNNEQFF; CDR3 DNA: TGTGCCAGTGGGACTAGCGGAAACAATGAGCAGTTCTTC
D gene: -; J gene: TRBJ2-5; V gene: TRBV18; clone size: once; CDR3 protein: CASSPGGQETQYF; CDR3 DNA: TGTGCCAGCTCACCTGGGGGGCAAGAGACCCAGTACTTC
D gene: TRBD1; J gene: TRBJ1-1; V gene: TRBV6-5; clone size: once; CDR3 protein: CASSYSTGTLSTEAFF; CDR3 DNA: TGTGCCAGCAGTTATTCGACAGGGACGTTGAGCACTGAAGCTTTCTTT
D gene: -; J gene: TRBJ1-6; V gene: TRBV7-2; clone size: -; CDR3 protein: CASSPVGLSYNSPLHF; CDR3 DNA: TGTGCCAGCAGCCCTGTGGGGCTTTCCTATAATTCACCCCTCCACTTT
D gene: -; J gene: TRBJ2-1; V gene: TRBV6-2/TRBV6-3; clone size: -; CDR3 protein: CASSSYDSDNEQFF; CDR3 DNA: TGTGCCAGCAGCTCTTATGACAGTGACAATGAGCAGTTCTTC
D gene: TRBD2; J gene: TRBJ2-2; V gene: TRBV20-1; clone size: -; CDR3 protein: CSASLQRGGRGTGELFF; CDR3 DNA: TGCAGTGCTAGTCTCCAGCGGGGGGGCCGTGGCACCGGGGAGCTGTTTTTT
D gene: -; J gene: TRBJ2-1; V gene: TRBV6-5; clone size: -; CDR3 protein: CASSYRQGLYNEQFF; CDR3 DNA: TGTGCCAGCAGTTACCGTCAGGGGCTGTATAATGAGCAGTTCTTC
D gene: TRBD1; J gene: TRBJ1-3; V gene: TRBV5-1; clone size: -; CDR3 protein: CASSEGPGTGNTIYF; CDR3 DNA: TGCGCCAGCAGCGAGGGTCCCGGGACAGGGAACACCATATATTTT
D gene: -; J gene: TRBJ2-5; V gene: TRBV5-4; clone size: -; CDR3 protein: CASSTTGLHQETQYF; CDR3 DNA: TGTGCCAGCAGTACAACAGGGTTACACCAAGAGACCCAGTACTTC
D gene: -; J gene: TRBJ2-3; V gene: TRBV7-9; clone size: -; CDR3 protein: CASSLVGDTQYF; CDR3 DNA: TGTGCCAGCAGCTTAGTCGGTGATACGCAGTATTTT
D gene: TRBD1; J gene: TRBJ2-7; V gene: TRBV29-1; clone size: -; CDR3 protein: CSVGRDRVPYEQYF; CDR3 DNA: TGCAGCGTTGGTCGAGACAGGGTACCCTACGAGCAGTACTTC
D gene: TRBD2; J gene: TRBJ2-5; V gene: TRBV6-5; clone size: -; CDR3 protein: CASRLAGDQETQYF; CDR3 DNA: TGTGCCAGCAGACTAGCGGGGGATCAAGAGACCCAGTACTTC
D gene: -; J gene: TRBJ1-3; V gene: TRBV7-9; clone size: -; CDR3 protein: CASSFQGGGAGNTIYF; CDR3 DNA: TGTGCCAGCAGCTTTCAAGGCGGTGGGGCGGGAAACACCATATATTTT